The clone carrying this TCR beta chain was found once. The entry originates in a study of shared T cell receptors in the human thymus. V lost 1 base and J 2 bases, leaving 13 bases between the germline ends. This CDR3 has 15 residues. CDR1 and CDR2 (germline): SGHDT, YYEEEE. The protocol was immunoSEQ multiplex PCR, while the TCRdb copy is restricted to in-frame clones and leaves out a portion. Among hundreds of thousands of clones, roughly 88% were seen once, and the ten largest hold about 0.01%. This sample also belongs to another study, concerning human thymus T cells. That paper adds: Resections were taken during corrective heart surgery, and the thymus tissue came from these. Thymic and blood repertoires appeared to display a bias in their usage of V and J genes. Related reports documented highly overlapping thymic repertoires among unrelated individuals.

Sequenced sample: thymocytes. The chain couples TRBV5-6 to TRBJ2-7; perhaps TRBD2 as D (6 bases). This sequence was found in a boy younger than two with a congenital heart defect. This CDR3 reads CASSLSGLGAYEQYF. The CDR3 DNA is TGTGCCAGCAGCTTGTCGGGACTCGGTGCCTACGAGCAGTACTTC.